These 29 T cell receptor beta chains originate from one sample sequenced in a study of graft-versus-host responses after intestinal transplantation. Profiled with immunoSEQ multiplex PCR; TCRdb holds only in-frame clones, not every one. The sample holds about 100,000 clones, about 91% seen once. The antigens these receptors bind are not known. Here the sequenced sample was unstimulated CD4+ T cells sorted from spleen or lymph node cells, taken before transplant. These receptors were collected from a human donor who was the organ donor for an intestinal transplant.

The CDR3 region has the DNA TGTGCCAGCAGCTCGACCCAAACAGGGAATAGACTTTATGGCTACACCTTC. It specifies CASSSTQTGNRLYGYTF. The rearrangement joins TRBV13 to TRBJ1-2; D is perhaps TRBD1 (6 bases). The CDR3 is made up of 17 amino acids. Trimming pared 4 bases from V and 5 bases from J, leaving 23 bases between. Germline V gene sequence: CDR1 PRHDT, CDR2 FYEKMQ (reference sequence).

The chain uses TRBV7-3 and TRBJ2-1; the match to TRBD1 covers 7 bases. The CDR3 runs 15 residues. Germline V CDR1 and CDR2: SGHTA, FQGTGA. Trimming removed 5 bases from V and 7 bases from J; junction bases left unmatched: 11. CDR3 residues: CASSLATGLVNEQFF. The CDR3 nucleotides read TGTGCCAGCAGCCTCGCGACAGGGTTAGTGAATGAGCAGTTCTTC. The full variable domain, its missing parts supplied by reference TRBV7-3 and TRBJ2-1, is GAGVSQTPSNKVTEKGKYVELRCDPISGHTALYWYRQSLGQGPEFLIYFQGTGAADDSGLPNDRFFAVRPEGSVSTLKIQRTERGDSAVYLCASSLATGLVNEQFFGPGTRLTVL.

The CDR3 here is CASSYTGTGSGYTF. The CDR3 coding sequence is TGTGCCAGCAGTTACACCGGGACAGGGAGTGGCTACACCTTC. This rearrangement joins TRBV6-5 to TRBJ1-2, with 9 positions matching TRBD1. V lost 2 bases and J lost 7; bases outside the gene matches: 5. This CDR3 contains 14 residues. The germline gives CDR1 MNHEY, CDR2 SVGAGI.

In the case of this clone: This CDR3 is also generated by other DNA sequences in the sample. The chain joins TRBV5-6 to TRBJ2-5, with D unresolved. Per the germline V gene, CDR1 is SGHDT and CDR2 is YYEEEE. The CDR3 is made up of 11 amino acids. Trimming stripped 2 bases from V and 5 bases from J, with 4 bases between. The CDR3 DNA follows: TGTGCCAGCAGCTTTTCCGAGACCCAGTACTTC. It specifies CASSFSETQYF.

This chain connects TRBV5-1 to TRBJ2-1; TRBD2 aligns across 10 bases. This CDR3 spans 16 amino acids. Germline CDR1 is SGHRS and CDR2 is YFSETQ. J gave up 10 bases and V 5 bases, and 15 bases lay outside the gene matches. CDR3 bases: TGCGCCAGCAGGCCCCCGGGACTAGCGCCGATCGGGGAGCAGTTCTTC. Encoded protein: CASRPPGLAPIGEQFF.

This chain connects TRBV7-2 to TRBJ1-4; D is possibly TRBD1 (5 bases). This CDR3 comprises 15 residues. Per germline, CDR1 SGHTA and CDR2 FQGNSA. V was shortened by 1 base and J by 2 bases, with 8 bases between the two germline ends. CDR3 loop: CASSLVRGTNEKLFF. Here the CDR3 DNA reads TGTGCCAGCAGCTTAGTTCGGGGGACTAATGAAAAACTGTTTTTT.

The chain uses TRBV19 and TRBJ1-2, with 8 bases aligning to TRBD1. The CDR3 runs to 13 residues. The ends lost 5 bases at V and 5 bases at J; junction bases unmatched: 4. Germline loops: CDR1 LNHDA, CDR2 SQIVND (reference sequence). CDR3 nucleotides: TGTGCCAGTAGTCCCAGGACAGGGTATGGCTACACCTTC. It codes for CASSPRTGYGYTF.

This clone has a single count. The V and J genes are TRBV6-5 and TRBJ2-5; 9 positions agree with TRBD1. CDR1 MNHEY and CDR2 SVGAGI come from the germline V gene. With 5 bases clipped from V and 5 bases from J, the junction kept 9 bases outside the gene matches. The CDR3 spans 15 residues. CDR3: CASSRRTGVMETQYF. The CDR3 DNA sequence: TGTGCCAGCAGTAGACGGACAGGGGTGATGGAGACCCAGTACTTC.

The chain uses TRBV10-3 and TRBJ2-2; tentative D call: TRBD2 (6 bases). Germline assignment: CDR1 ENHRY and CDR2 SYGVKD. The CDR3 is made up of 15 amino acids. V gave up 3 bases and J gave up 2 bases, with 10 bases separating them. The CDR3 protein is CAISEGEDNTGELFF. The CDR3 bases are TGTGCCATCAGTGAAGGGGAGGATAACACCGGGGAGCTGTTTTTT.

With regard to this clone: Relative to the germline gene, one junction end is altered; a read error may explain this. Other DNA sequences in this sample translate to the same CDR3. The chain couples TRBV5-1 to TRBJ1-2; no firm D call. Germline CDR1 SGHRS, CDR2 YFSETQ. There are 16 residues in the CDR3. CDR3 region: CASGFISVRKNYGYTF. Written as DNA, the CDR3 is TGCGCCAGCGGCTTCATATCGGTTCGAAAGAACTATGGCTACACCTTC.

The chain recombines TRBV10-1 with TRBJ2-7, with D uncertain. V shed 6 bases and J shed 0 bases, with 12 bases lying between them. Germline lookup yields CDR1 WNHNN and CDR2 SYGVQD (reference sequence). The CDR3 loop spans 14 amino acids. The CDR3 DNA is TGCGCCAGCAGACAAGCTCTGAGCTCCTACGAGCAGTACTTC. Translating gives CASRQALSSYEQYF.

This sequence joins TRBV23-1 and TRBJ1-2; tentative D call: TRBD1 (5 bases). TRBV23-1 is classed as an ORF, of uncertain function. The V end was cut by 0 bases, the J end by 1 base, with 12 bases between. The CDR3 loop spans 16 amino acids. The CDR3: CASSQSAGKGNYGYTF. In nucleotides, the CDR3 is TGCGCCAGCAGTCAATCGGCAGGGAAAGGTAACTATGGCTACACCTTC.

The chain has TRBV5-1 and TRBJ2-7, with TRBD2 matching 9 bases. CDR1 is SGHRS, CDR2 YFSETQ, per germline. The CDR3 length is 14 residues. The trim removed 5 bases at V and 3 bases at J, leaving 6 bases unmatched. The CDR3 DNA follows: TGCGCCAGCAGGGGCGCGGGGGGGCGCTACGAGCAGTACTTC. This translates into CASRGAGGRYEQYF.

This chain links TRBV2 with TRBJ2-5; TRBD2 aligns across 9 bases. The CDR3 has 14 residues. J lost 4 bases, V lost 5 bases, and 5 bases had no gene match. In germline, CDR1 is SNHLY, CDR2 FYNNEI. The chain's CDR3 is CASSWVSGGETQYF. CDR3 sequence (DNA): TGTGCCAGCAGTTGGGTTAGCGGGGGAGAGACCCAGTACTTC. The full variable domain, its missing parts supplied by reference TRBV2 and TRBJ2-5, is EPEVTQTPSHQVTQMGQEVILRCVPISNHLYFYWYRQILGQKVEFLVSFYNNEISEKSEIFDDQFSVERPDGSNFTLKIRSTKLEDSAMYFCASSWVSGGETQYFGPGTRLLVL.

Worth noting for this clone: The sample holds other DNA sequences that translate to the same CDR3. The chain recombines TRBV18 with TRBJ2-6; weak D call: TRBD1 (6 bases). Germline V gene sequence: CDR1 KGHSH, CDR2 LQKENI. The CDR3 is made up of 16 amino acids. V was trimmed by 3 bases and J by 0 bases, leaving 9 bases between them. The CDR3 coding sequence is TGTGCCAGCTCACCCCTGGACAGCTCTGGGGCCAACGTCCTGACTTTC. It specifies CASSPLDSSGANVLTF. The complete variable domain, with remaining parts taken from reference TRBV18 and TRBJ2-6, reads NAGVMQNPRHLVRRRGQEARLRCSPMKGHSHVYWYRQLPEEGLKFMVYLQKENIIDESGMPKERFSAEFPKEGPSILRIQQVVRGDSAAYFCASSPLDSSGANVLTFGAGSRLTVL.

This chain's CDR3 is CASSPQGAGANVLTF. CDR3 bases: TGTGCCAGTAGTCCACAGGGGGCTGGGGCCAACGTCCTGACTTTC. The chain recombines TRBV19 with TRBJ2-6; 8 bases agree with TRBD1. CDR3 length equals 15 residues. Per germline, CDR1 LNHDA and CDR2 SQIVND (reference sequence). Trimming cost V 5 bases and J 2 bases; bases outside gene matches: 2.

The genes are TRBV13 and TRBJ2-7; no definite D call. From germline, CDR1 is PRHDT and CDR2 FYEKMQ (reference sequence). The V and J ends lost 3 bases and 2 bases respectively, with 8 bases between them. The CDR3 is 13 amino acids. The CDR3: CASSFTPAYEQYF. CDR3 sequence (DNA): TGTGCCAGCAGCTTTACGCCTGCCTACGAGCAGTACTTC. The whole variable domain, filled in from reference TRBV13 and TRBJ2-7, reads AAGVIQSPRHLIKEKRETATLKCYPIPRHDTVYWYQQGPGQDPQFLISFYEKMQSDKGSIPDRFSAQQFSDYHSELNMSSLELGDSALYFCASSFTPAYEQYFGPGTRLTVT.

This clone was picked up one time. The chain is built from TRBV9 and TRBJ2-4, with D unclear. The CDR3 is made up of 15 amino acids. The ends were cut back, 0 bases at V and 7 bases at J, with 14 bases in the middle. The germline gives CDR1 SGDLS, CDR2 YYNGEE. CDR3: CASSVGPRSRNIQYF. The CDR3 bases are TGTGCCAGCAGCGTAGGACCGCGGTCCAGGAACATTCAGTACTTC.

This clone appeared a single time. An end of the junction does not agree with germline; a read error may underlie this. Other nucleotide sequences from this sample produce the same CDR3. CDR3 nucleotide sequence: TGCGCCAGCAGCCAACTAGCAGGAGGGGCCAACGTCCTGACCTTC. Amino acid sequence: CASSQLAGGANVLTF. The chain recombines TRBV4-1 with TRBJ2-6, with D possibly TRBD2 on 6 matching bases. The CDR3 loop spans 15 amino acids. Germline CDR1 is MGHRA and CDR2 is YSYEKL.

V and J are TRBV11-2 and TRBJ2-1; TRBD1 agrees at 7 bases. The CDR3 is 14 residues long. The J segment lost 7 bases and the V segment lost 4 bases, leaving 7 bases of the junction unmatched. Germline V gene sequence: CDR1 SGHAT, CDR2 FQNNGV. This CDR3 reads CASSSDRAGNEQFF. Written as DNA, the CDR3 is TGTGCCAGCAGCTCTGACAGGGCAGGAAATGAGCAGTTCTTC.

The rearrangement links TRBV5-4 to TRBJ1-4; D not certain. The CDR3 runs 13 residues. V was pared by 0 bases and J by 5 bases, with 5 bases between. Germline CDR1 is SGHNT and CDR2 is YYREEE (reference sequence). CDR3 bases: TGTGCCAGCAGCTTGGAGACGAATGAAAAACTGTTTTTT. Its translation is CASSLETNEKLFF.

A single count supports this clone. The J gene is TRBJ2-2, the V gene TRBV2, with D maybe TRBD1 (6 bases). V was cut by 6 bases and J by 6 bases, with 20 bases left in between. The CDR3 sequence is 16 residues long. CDR1 and CDR2 from the germline V gene are SNHLY and FYNNEI. The CDR3 protein is CASRGGGGGFPGELFF. In DNA form, the CDR3 reads TGTGCCAGCAGGGGTGGTGGGGGCGGTTTTCCCGGGGAGCTGTTTTTT.

This chain links TRBV10-2 with TRBJ1-5; D is unresolved. Trimming removed 3 bases at V and 2 bases at J, with 11 bases between. CDR3 length: 15 amino acids. CDR1 is WSHSY and CDR2 is SAAADI in the germline V gene. The CDR3 loop is CASSDRRVGNQPQHF. CDR3 sequence (DNA): TGCGCCAGCAGTGACAGGCGTGTTGGCAATCAGCCCCAGCATTTT.

This chain joins TRBV19 and TRBJ1-1; 7 bases map to TRBD1. The V gene's germline CDR1 is LNHDA and CDR2 SQIVND (reference sequence). V shed 8 bases and J 0 bases; nucleotides not matched to a gene: 6. The CDR3 consists of 14 residues. CDR3 loop: CASVTGRMNTEAFF. The DNA for the CDR3 is TGTGCCAGTGTGACAGGGCGGATGAACACTGAAGCTTTCTTT.

The sample holds a few counts of this clone. The chain uses TRBV10-3 and TRBJ2-7, with D perhaps TRBD2 (6 bases). Germline lookup yields CDR1 ENHRY and CDR2 SYGVKD. The CDR3 has 12 residues. Trimming removed 10 bases at V and 0 bases at J, with 10 bases between. In DNA form, the CDR3 reads TGTGCCAGCCGGGGGACCTCCTACGAGCAGTACTTC. Residues: CASRGTSYEQYF.

The J gene is TRBJ2-7, the V gene TRBV28; 7 bases match TRBD1. This CDR3 is built from 15 residues. The J segment lost 3 bases and the V segment lost 4 bases, leaving 9 bases of the junction unmatched. The germline V gene encodes CDR1 MDHEN and CDR2 SYDVKM. CDR3 residues: CASSSAWDSSYEQYF. In DNA, the CDR3 is TGTGCCAGCAGTTCGGCTTGGGACAGCAGCTACGAGCAGTACTTC.

V gene TRBV11-2 combines with J gene TRBJ2-1, with D maybe TRBD1 (5 bases). The V gene lost 3 bases and the J gene lost 4 bases, with 7 bases spanning the gap. The CDR3 length is 13 residues. Germline assignment: CDR1 SGHAT and CDR2 FQNNGV. The CDR3 is CASSFRQYNEQFF. CDR3 DNA sequence: TGTGCCAGCAGCTTCCGACAGTACAATGAGCAGTTCTTC.

This rearrangement joins TRBV19 to TRBJ2-7; a possible D gene is TRBD2 (5 bases). Germline lookup yields CDR1 LNHDA and CDR2 SQIVND (reference sequence). The CDR3 length is 11 residues. The CDR3 bases are TGTGCTTGTAGCGTGAGGGTCGAGCAGTACTTC. Protein product: CACSVRVEQYF.

Note on this clone: At one end the junction does not follow the germline gene, possibly because of a read error. This sample includes further DNA sequences coding for the same CDR3. The rearrangement joins TRBV7-3 to TRBJ1-1; 7 bases align to TRBD1. The CDR3 sequence is 17 residues long. Germline V gene lookup returns CDR1 SGHTA and CDR2 FQGTGA. Here the CDR3 DNA reads TGTGCTAGCAGCTTAGTCACCGGGGCCAGGGGGGCTCCTGGAGCTTTCTTT. Translation gives CASSLVTGARGAPGAFF.